These T cell receptor beta chains were read from a single sample in a study of shared clonotypes between healthy human individuals. The assay was immunoSEQ multiplex PCR, and TCRdb's table has in-frame clones only and misses some. The sample consists of about 820,000 clones, 80% to 95% of them appearing once. Sequences were obtained from naive CD8+ T cells sorted from blood. The receptors stem from a man aged 25-40 years in good health. CDR3s include the opening cysteine and the closing phenylalanine or tryptophan. The D gene is left open where the match is weak. Clone size is stated in some rows and not others, as once, few, many or a class when expanded.

j_call | clone_size | d_call | cdr3_length | v_call | cdr3_nt | cdr3_aa
TRBJ1-5 | - | - | 14 | TRBV7-9 | TGTGCCAGCAGCGCCCAGGGTAGCAATCAGCCCCAGCATTTT | CASSAQGSNQPQHF
TRBJ1-5 | - | - | 12 | TRBV30 | TGTGCCTGGGGCGGGGGCAATCAGCCCCAGCATTTT | CAWGGGNQPQHF
TRBJ1-2 | - | - | 16 | TRBV5-6 | TGTGCCAGCAGCTTTAAAAATACGGACATACTCTATGGCTACACCTTC | CASSFKNTDILYGYTF
TRBJ2-1 | - | TRBD1 | 15 | TRBV27 | TGTGCCAGCAGTTGGGGGGGACAGGGCTACAATGAGCAGTTCTTC | CASSWGGQGYNEQFF
TRBJ2-2 | once | TRBD2 | 15 | TRBV19 | TGTGCCAGTAGTCCCATGGCGCGGGGGGCTGGGGAGCTGTTTTTT | CASSPMARGAGELFF
TRBJ1-2 | - | - | 14 | TRBV7-9 | TGTGCCAGCAGCTTAAAGGGTCTGGTAGATGGCTACACCTTC | CASSLKGLVDGYTF
TRBJ2-7 | - | - | 12 | TRBV6-1 | TGTGCCAGCACGATGGGGGTCTACGAGCAGTACTTC | CASTMGVYEQYF
TRBJ1-1 | - | TRBD1 | 13 | TRBV7-8 | TGTGCCAGCAGCTTAGAGGTTGACAGGGGTCCTTTCTTT | CASSLEVDRGPFF
TRBJ1-4 | - | TRBD1 | 14 | TRBV5-1 | TGCGCCAGCAGCTTGGAGGGGGCGAATGAAAAACTGTTTTTT | CASSLEGANEKLFF
TRBJ2-1 | - | TRBD2 | 12 | TRBV9 | TGTGCCAGCAGCCCCGGACTAGATGAGCAGTTCTTC | CASSPGLDEQFF
TRBJ2-7 | - | TRBD1 | 16 | TRBV9 | TGTGCCAGCAGCCATCCCACGGGACAGGGCGGGTACGAGCAGTACTTC | CASSHPTGQGGYEQYF